The 27 T cell receptor beta chains below all came from one sample that was sequenced in a study of cytotoxic CD8 clonotypes in ibrutinib-treated CLL. The assay was immunoSEQ multiplex PCR, and TCRdb's table has in-frame clones only and misses some. The sample consists of 130,000 or so clones, approximately 85% of them appearing once. The sequenced sample was PBMCs, obtained after 24 months of ibrutinib treatment. The receptors were sampled from a human donor with chronic lymphocytic leukemia.

The rearrangement joins TRBV5-6 to TRBJ2-3; D may be TRBD1 (6 bases). The CDR3 covers 14 residues. From germline, CDR1 is SGHDT and CDR2 YYEEEE. Trimming removed 4 bases from V and 0 bases from J, with 9 bases in between. The CDR3 here is CASSRTASTDTQYF. The CDR3, as DNA: TGTGCCAGCAGCCGGACAGCTAGCACAGATACGCAGTATTTT.

The chain carries TRBV28 and TRBJ2-5, with D possibly TRBD1 on 6 matching bases. V dropped 8 bases and J dropped 6 bases, with 13 bases sitting between them. CDR1 MDHEN and CDR2 SYDVKM come from the germline V gene. CDR3 length: 12 residues. The CDR3 spells CASQTGSKTQYF. The CDR3 DNA sequence: TGTGCCAGCCAAACAGGGTCGAAGACCCAGTACTTC.

This chain links TRBV7-2 with TRBJ2-1, with 13 bases lining up with TRBD2. The V segment lost 11 bases and the J segment 6 bases; nucleotides outside the gene matches: 7. In germline, CDR1 is SGHTA, CDR2 FQGNSA. CDR3 length equals 14 residues. The CDR3 is CARAGTSGTNEQFF. The CDR3 nucleotides read TGTGCCCGAGCCGGGACTAGCGGGACCAATGAGCAGTTCTTC.

This clone was observed a handful of times. The J gene is TRBJ1-1, the V gene TRBV2; D gene unclear. Germline V gene data show CDR1 as SNHLY and CDR2 as FYNNEI. Trimming took 5 bases from V and 2 from J, leaving 6 bases between them. This CDR3 comprises 12 residues. The CDR3 coding sequence is TGTGCCAGCAGTACCCAAAACACTGAAGCTTTCTTT. This encodes CASSTQNTEAFF.

This clone has only one observation. The chain couples TRBV7-2 to TRBJ2-7, with unresolved D. This CDR3 comprises 13 residues. Deletions cut 5 bases from V and 2 bases from J, with 10 bases between. The germline gives CDR1 SGHTA, CDR2 FQGNSA. CDR3 in amino acids: CASSLDLAYEQYF. DNA for the CDR3: TGTGCCAGCAGCCTAGACCTTGCCTACGAGCAGTACTTC. The full variable domain, completed using reference TRBV7-2 and TRBJ2-7, is GAGVSQSPSNKVTEKGKDVELRCDPISGHTALYWYRQSLGQGLEFLIYFQGNSAPDKSGLPSDRFSAERTGGSVSTLTIQRTQQEDSAVYLCASSLDLAYEQYFGPGTRLTVT.

The V and J genes are TRBV10-3 and TRBJ2-3; TRBD2 matches 8 bases. The germline CDR1 and CDR2 sequences are ENHRY and SYGVKD. This CDR3 has 15 residues. Trimming cost V 5 bases and J 3 bases; bases outside gene matches: 7. For the CDR3, the DNA is TGTGCCATCAGTTTAGCGGGAACGGTTACAGATACGCAGTATTTT. It specifies CAISLAGTVTDTQYF.

The chain employs TRBV4-3 and TRBJ2-7; D is possibly TRBD2 (6 bases). The V gene's germline CDR1 is LGHNA and CDR2 YSLEER. This CDR3 spans 13 amino acids. With 4 bases removed from V and 2 bases from J, the gap between germline ends came to 9 bases. CDR3 DNA sequence: TGCGCCAGCAGCCGGGACTTACCCTACGAGCAGTACTTC. Translated: CASSRDLPYEQYF.

CDR3 protein: CASSLDRAPSNQPQHF. CDR3 DNA sequence: TGTGCCAGCAGCTTGGACAGGGCTCCGTCCAATCAGCCCCAGCATTTT. This chain joins TRBV7-4 and TRBJ1-5, with 8 bases that match TRBD1. V trimming: 3 bases; J trimming: 3 bases; junction bases outside the gene matches: 7. The CDR3 runs to 16 residues. Looked up from germline, CDR1 is SGHVT and CDR2 is SQSDAQ.

This chain joins TRBV19 and TRBJ2-3; no clear D. V was trimmed by 3 bases and J by 1 base, leaving 8 bases between them. Germline loops: CDR1 LNHDA, CDR2 SQIVND (reference sequence). The CDR3 spans 14 residues. CDR3 coding DNA: TGTGCCAGTAGTATCCAGTTCCGCACAGATACGCAGTATTTT. It translates to CASSIQFRTDTQYF.

This rearrangement joins TRBV29-1 to TRBJ1-2, with no clear D. The CDR3 runs to 13 residues. V lost 3 bases to trimming and J lost 6 bases, with 14 bases between them. CDR1 SQVTM and CDR2 ANQGSEA come from the germline V gene. This CDR3 reads CSVDPAGGHGYTF. CDR3 sequence (DNA): TGCAGCGTTGACCCCGCCGGTGGGCATGGCTACACCTTC.

This clone was seen once. The chain is built from TRBV11-2 and TRBJ1-2; TRBD1 is a possible D gene (5 bases). The CDR3 contains 15 residues. CDR1 is SGHAT and CDR2 is FQNNGV in the germline V gene. Trimming took 8 bases from V and 0 from J, leaving 16 bases between them. The CDR3 nucleotides are TGTGCCAGCGGTCGGTTAGACAGCACTAACTATGGCTACACCTTC. It translates to CASGRLDSTNYGYTF.

V and J are TRBV27 and TRBJ1-2, with D possibly matching TRBD1 (5 bases). Looked up from germline, CDR1 is MNHEY and CDR2 is SMNVEV (reference sequence). The CDR3 totals 15 residues. Trimming shortened V by 5 bases and J by 4 bases, and 17 bases separated the two germline ends. The CDR3 DNA reads as TGTGCCAGCAGTCCGGGACGAGTCCTCCTCTATGGCTACACCTTC. This gives the protein CASSPGRVLLYGYTF.

The V and J genes are TRBV4-2 and TRBJ1-5, with TRBD1 identical over 9 bases. CDR3 length: 18 amino acids. Per germline, CDR1 LGHNA and CDR2 YNFKEQ. V shed 2 bases, J shed 2 bases, and the junction held 10 bases outside the gene matches. CDR3 nucleotides: TGTGCCAGCAGCCAACCGGGACAGGGTCCTGGTGGCAATCAGCCCCAGCATTTT. Its protein is CASSQPGQGPGGNQPQHF.

The chain couples TRBV7-9 to TRBJ2-6, with a possible D match to TRBD2 (5 bases). Trimming cost V 3 bases and J 1 base, with 13 bases left between them. The CDR3 runs to 17 residues. Germline V gene sequence: CDR1 SEHNR, CDR2 FQNEAQ (reference sequence). Here the CDR3 DNA reads TGTGCCAGCAGCTTTGGAAGCGGTGGATCTGGGGCCAACGTCCTGACTTTC. Translating gives CASSFGSGGSGANVLTF.

The chain joins TRBV18 to TRBJ2-1, with D perhaps matching TRBD1 or TRBD2 (5 bases each). This CDR3 is built from 16 residues. Germline V gene data show CDR1 as KGHSH and CDR2 as LQKENI. The ends were cut back, 3 bases at V and 7 bases at J, with 19 bases in the middle. CDR3 sequence: CASSPLGTGPRNEQFF. As DNA, the CDR3 is TGTGCCAGCTCACCGCTGGGGACGGGCCCGAGGAATGAGCAGTTCTTC. Drawing the rest from reference TRBV18 and TRBJ2-1, the complete variable domain is NAGVMQNPRHLVRRRGQEARLRCSPMKGHSHVYWYRQLPEEGLKFMVYLQKENIIDESGMPKERFSAEFPKEGPSILRIQQVVRGDSAAYFCASSPLGTGPRNEQFFGPGTRLTVL.

This clone was detected only a few times. The chain carries TRBV5-1 and TRBJ2-7; D not certain. Trimming pared 7 bases from V and 5 bases from J, leaving 4 bases between. CDR3 length: 9 residues. Germline V CDR1 and CDR2: SGHRS, YFSETQ. The CDR3 nucleotides are TGCGCCAGCCATGACGAGCAGTACTTC. Its translation is CASHDEQYF. Full variable domain (outside the CDR3, taken from reference TRBV5-1 and TRBJ2-7): KAGVTQTPRYLIKTRGQQVTLSCSPISGHRSVSWYQQTPGQGLQFLFEYFSETQRNKGNFPGRFSGRQFSNSRSEMNVSTLELGDSALYLCASHDEQYFGPGTRLTVT.

Written as DNA, the CDR3 is TGTGCCAGCAGCCAAGCCACAGGGGGCCCGCAATCTAATCAGCCCCAGCATTTT. It yields the protein CASSQATGGPQSNQPQHF. V is TRBV7-6 and J is TRBJ1-5; 9 nucleotides align to TRBD1. With V trimmed by 5 bases and J by 4 bases, 15 bases remained unmatched. The CDR3 is 18 amino acids. Germline V lookup: CDR1 SGHVS, CDR2 FNYEAQ.

The chain is built from TRBV19 and TRBJ1-5; tentative D call: TRBD1 (5 bases). Trimming took off 9 bases at V and 5 bases at J, with 23 bases between the two ends. The CDR3 length is 16 residues. Germline V gene lookup returns CDR1 LNHDA and CDR2 SQIVND (reference sequence). The CDR3: CASTKTPGRADQPQHF. CDR3 in DNA: TGTGCCAGCACAAAAACCCCGGGCAGGGCGGATCAGCCCCAGCATTTT.

CDR3 loop: CAISVEVSYNEQFF. CDR3 nucleotide sequence: TGTGCCATCAGTGTTGAGGTTTCCTACAATGAGCAGTTCTTC. This chain joins TRBV10-3 and TRBJ2-1; no clear D. Trimming cost V 4 bases and J 1 base, with 8 bases left between them. The CDR3 is 14 amino acids. The germline V gene encodes CDR1 ENHRY and CDR2 SYGVKD.

The gene calls are TRBV28 and TRBJ1-1; 8 bases align to TRBD1. Trimming cost V 3 bases and J 2 bases; bases outside gene matches: 2. The CDR3 extends over 14 amino acids. CDR1 MDHEN and CDR2 SYDVKM come from the germline V gene. CDR3 in DNA: TGTGCCAGCAGTTTGCAGGGGGCAAACACTGAAGCTTTCTTT. It specifies CASSLQGANTEAFF.

This clone was seen more than once but under ten times. The chain recombines TRBV28 with TRBJ1-2; D is uncertain. Germline CDR1 is MDHEN and CDR2 is SYDVKM. The length of the CDR3 is 15 residues. The ends were cut back, 7 bases at V and 3 bases at J, with 18 bases in the middle. CDR3 in DNA: TGTGCCAGCACCCCGCTCGGTTTGGGCGACTATGGCTACACCTTC. Protein sequence: CASTPLGLGDYGYTF.

This chain joins TRBV5-1 and TRBJ2-5, with D tentatively TRBD1 (5 bases). Germline CDR1 is SGHRS and CDR2 is YFSETQ. This CDR3 has 16 amino acids. The V end lost 4 bases, the J end lost 8 bases, and 24 bases lay between the germline ends. The chain's CDR3 is CASSPSLAGYQRTQYF. In nucleotides, the CDR3 is TGCGCCAGCAGCCCGTCCCTGGCAGGGTATCAGCGAACCCAGTACTTC. The full variable domain, with the rest looked up from reference TRBV5-1 and TRBJ2-5, is KAGVTQTPRYLIKTRGQQVTLSCSPISGHRSVSWYQQTPGQGLQFLFEYFSETQRNKGNFPGRFSGRQFSNSRSEMNVSTLELGDSALYLCASSPSLAGYQRTQYFGPGTRLLVL.

The chain has TRBV2 and TRBJ2-1; 7 bases are shared with TRBD1. The germline gives CDR1 SNHLY, CDR2 FYNNEI. The CDR3 has 13 amino acids. After removal of 4 bases from V and 5 bases from J, the junction contained 2 bases not matched to a gene. The CDR3 is CASSAGGNNEQFF. CDR3 in DNA: TGTGCCAGCAGTGCAGGGGGAAACAATGAGCAGTTCTTC.

V and J are TRBV7-9 and TRBJ1-5; no reliable D call. Trimming took 1 base from V and 2 from J, leaving 6 bases between them. The CDR3 has 14 residues. In germline, CDR1 is SEHNR, CDR2 FQNEAQ (reference sequence). The CDR3 nucleotides are TGTGCCAGCAGCTTAGGAGGAGGCAATCAGCCCCAGCATTTT. The encoded protein is CASSLGGGNQPQHF. Full variable domain (rest looked up from reference TRBV7-9 and TRBJ1-5): DTGVSQNPRHKITKRGQNVTFRCDPISEHNRLYWYRQTLGQGPEFLTYFQNEAQLEKSRLLSDRFSAERPKGSFSTLEIQRTEQGDSAMYLCASSLGGGNQPQHFGDGTRLSIL.

The rearrangement uses TRBV6-5 and TRBJ1-4; maybe TRBD1 (5 bases). The CDR3 loop spans 13 amino acids. V lost 7 bases and J lost 10, with 16 bases in between. Germline CDR1 reads MNHEY; CDR2 reads SVGAGI. The CDR3 nucleotides read TGTGCCAGCAAACCAGGGTCATCAGGAAAACTGTTTTTT. As protein: CASKPGSSGKLFF.

Here the CDR3 DNA reads TGTGCCAGCAGCTTAGTCGTAGGTCTAACCGGGGAGCTGTTTTTT. It encodes CASSLVVGLTGELFF. The chain carries TRBV7-2 and TRBJ2-2; D unclear. CDR3 length: 15 amino acids. Germline CDR1 is SGHTA and CDR2 is FQGNSA. V lost 1 base, J lost 5 bases, and 11 bases lay in between.

The V gene is TRBV23-1, the J gene TRBJ1-6; D not resolved. TRBV23-1 is an open reading frame whose function is uncertain. V dropped 9 bases and J dropped 6 bases, with 12 bases sitting between them. The CDR3 totals 13 residues. The CDR3 DNA reads as TGCGCCAGGGGAAGGTCCAGTAATTCACCCCTCCACTTT. Its protein is CARGRSSNSPLHF.